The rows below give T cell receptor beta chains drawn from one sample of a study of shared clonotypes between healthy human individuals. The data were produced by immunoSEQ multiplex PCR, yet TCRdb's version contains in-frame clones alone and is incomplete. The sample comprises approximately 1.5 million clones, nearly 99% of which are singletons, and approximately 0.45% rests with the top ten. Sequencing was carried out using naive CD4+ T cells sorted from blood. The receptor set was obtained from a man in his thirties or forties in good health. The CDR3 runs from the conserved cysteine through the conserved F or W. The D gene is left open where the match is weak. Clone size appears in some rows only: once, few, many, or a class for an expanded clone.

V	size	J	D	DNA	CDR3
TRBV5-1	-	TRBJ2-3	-	TGCGCCAGCAGCTTATCCCCAGGTCCGCAGTATTTT	CASSLSPGPQYF
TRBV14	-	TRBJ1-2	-	TGTGCCAGCAGCCAATCGGCCAACTATGGCTACACCTTC	CASSQSANYGYTF
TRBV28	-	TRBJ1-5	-	TGTGCCAGCAGTCCCTCGTTGCCTCCACGGCCCCAGCATTTT	CASSPSLPPRPQHF
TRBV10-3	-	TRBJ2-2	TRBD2	TGTGCCATCAGTGGCTTAGCGGGTCTGGGGACCGGGGAGCTGTTTTTT	CAISGLAGLGTGELFF
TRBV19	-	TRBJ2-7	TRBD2	TGTGCCAGTAAGAGTCAGGCTAGCGGGAAGCACGAGCAGTACTTC	CASKSQASGKHEQYF
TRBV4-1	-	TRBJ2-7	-	TGCGCCAGCAGCCACAGAACTTCGACCGGGACAAACTACGAGCAGTACTTC	CASSHRTSTGTNYEQYF
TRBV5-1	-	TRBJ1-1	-	TGCGCCAGCAGCTTGGGGGGACACTTTGAAGCTTTCTTT	CASSLGGHFEAFF
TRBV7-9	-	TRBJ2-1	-	TGTGCCAGCAGCCCAAGTAGCGTTCACAATGAGCAGTTCTTC	CASSPSSVHNEQFF
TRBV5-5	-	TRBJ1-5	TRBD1	TGTGCCAGCAGCCACAACGGGGACAGGGGCAATAGCGGCAATCAGCCCCAGCATTTT	CASSHNGDRGNSGNQPQHF
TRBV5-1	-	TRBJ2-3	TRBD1	TGCGCCAGCGGAAACACAGGGGGTACAGATACGCAGTATTTT	CASGNTGGTDTQYF
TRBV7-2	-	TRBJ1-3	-	TGTGCCAGCAGCTTAGTTTGGGCAAACTCTGGAAACACCATATATTTT	CASSLVWANSGNTIYF
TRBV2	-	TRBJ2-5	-	TGTGCCAGTTGGGACAACCAAGAGACCCAGTACTTC	CASWDNQETQYF
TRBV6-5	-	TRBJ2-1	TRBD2	TGTGCCAGCAAATTTCTAGCGGCTTCCTACAATGAGCAGTTCTTC	CASKFLAASYNEQFF
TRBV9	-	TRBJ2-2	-	TGTGCCAGCAGCGTATTTGGAGAGTCCGGGGAGCTGTTTTTT	CASSVFGESGELFF
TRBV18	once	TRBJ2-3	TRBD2	TGTGCCAGCTCACGGACGGGGACTAGCGGGAAAGCTAGCACAGATACGCAGTATTTT	CASSRTGTSGKASTDTQYF
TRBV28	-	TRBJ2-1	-	TGTGCCAGCAGTTTATTGGGTTTTGAGCAGTTCTTC	CASSLLGFEQFF
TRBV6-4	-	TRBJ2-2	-	TGTGCCAGCAGTGAAGGGACATTTGGCACCGGGGAGCTGTTTTTT	CASSEGTFGTGELFF
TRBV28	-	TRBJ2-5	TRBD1	TGTGCCAGCAGTCCCGCCACATTGACCGGGACAGTGTACTTC	CASSPATLTGTVYF
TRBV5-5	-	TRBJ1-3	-	TGTGCCAGCAGCTCTGACGGAAATCCTGGAAACACCATATATTTT	CASSSDGNPGNTIYF
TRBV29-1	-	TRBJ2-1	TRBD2	TGCAGCGCTAAGGTTAGCGGGAGTAGATCCTACAATGAGCAGTTCTTC	CSAKVSGSRSYNEQFF
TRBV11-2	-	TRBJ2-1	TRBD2	TGTGCCAGCAGCGCCACGGGACTAGCGGGAAGCGTTCGAAGACGTGAGCAGTTCTTC	CASSATGLAGSVRRREQFF
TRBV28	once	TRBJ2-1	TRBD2	TGTGCCAGCAGTTCCCTCAAGGGACTAGCGGGATCCTACAATGAGCAGTTCTTC	CASSSLKGLAGSYNEQFF
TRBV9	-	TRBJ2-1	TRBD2	TGTGCCAGCAGCGTAGACCCTCCGGGAGGGATCTACAATGAGCAGTTCTTC	CASSVDPPGGIYNEQFF
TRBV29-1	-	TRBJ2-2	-	TGCAGCGTGAACACCGGGGAGCTGTTTTTT	CSVNTGELFF
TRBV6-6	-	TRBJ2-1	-	TGTGCCAGCAGTGTGGAAAATGAGCAGTTCTTC	CASSVENEQFF
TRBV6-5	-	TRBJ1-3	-	TGTGCCAGCAGTTCCGCCTCTTCTGGAAACACCATATATTTT	CASSSASSGNTIYF
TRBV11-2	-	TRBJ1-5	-	TGTGCCAGCAGCCAGGAAGATCAGCCCCAGCATTTT	CASSQEDQPQHF
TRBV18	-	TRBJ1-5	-	TGTGCCAGCTCACCATCAGGGGACAATCAGCCCCAGCATTTT	CASSPSGDNQPQHF
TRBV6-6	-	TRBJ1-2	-	TGTGCCAGCAGTTACCGGTCCACAGGGTTCGTCTATGGCTACACCTTC	CASSYRSTGFVYGYTF
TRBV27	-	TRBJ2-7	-	TGTGCCAGCAGTTTTACAGGTGCTGAGCAGTACTTC	CASSFTGAEQYF
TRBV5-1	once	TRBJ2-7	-	TGCGCCAGCAGCTTGAGTGACACCTACGAGCAGTACTTC	CASSLSDTYEQYF
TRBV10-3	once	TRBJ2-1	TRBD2	TGTGCCATCAGTTACCCCGGGACTAGCGGGGGCAATGAGCAGTTCTTC	CAISYPGTSGGNEQFF
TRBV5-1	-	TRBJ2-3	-	TGCGCCAGCAGCTTGGGGTGGAAAGATACGCAGTATTTT	CASSLGWKDTQYF
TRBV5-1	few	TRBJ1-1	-	TGCGCCAGCAGCTTGGGATTGAACACTGAAGCTTTCTTT	CASSLGLNTEAFF
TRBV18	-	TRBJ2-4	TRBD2	TGTGCCAGCTCACCAGGACTAGCGGGCTCTCTAGCCAAAAACATTCAGTACTTC	CASSPGLAGSLAKNIQYF
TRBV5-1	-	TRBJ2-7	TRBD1	TGCGCCAGCAGCTTACAGGGGATGGGGTTTTACGAGCAGTACTTC	CASSLQGMGFYEQYF
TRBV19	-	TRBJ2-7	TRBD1	TGTGCCAGTAGTATAAGGGGGCCAGCCTACGAGCAGTACTTC	CASSIRGPAYEQYF
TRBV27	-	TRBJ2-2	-	TGTGCCAGCAGTTTTGTGCCCAGGGAAGACACCGGGGAGCTGTTTTTT	CASSFVPREDTGELFF
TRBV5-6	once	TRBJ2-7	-	TGTGCCAGCAGCCTCGACGGGCGCGAGCAGTACTTC	CASSLDGREQYF
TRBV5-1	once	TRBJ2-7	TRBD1	TGCGCCAGCAGCCACAGGGACAGCGCCACCCCACTATACGAGCAGTACTTC	CASSHRDSATPLYEQYF